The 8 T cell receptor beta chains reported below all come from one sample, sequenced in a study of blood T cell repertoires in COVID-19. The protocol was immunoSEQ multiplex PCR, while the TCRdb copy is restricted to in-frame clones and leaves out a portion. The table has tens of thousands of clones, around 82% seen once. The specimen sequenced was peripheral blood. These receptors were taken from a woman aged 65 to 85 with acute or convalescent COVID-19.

In nucleotides, the CDR3 is TGTGCCAGCAGCTTAAAGACAGGGGGCGCCACAGATACGCAGTATTTT. Amino acids: CASSLKTGGATDTQYF. The chain employs TRBV7-2 and TRBJ2-3; 10 bases line up with TRBD1. From germline, CDR1 is SGHTA and CDR2 FQGNSA. This CDR3 is 16 amino acids long. The trim removed 2 bases at V and 2 bases at J, leaving 4 bases unmatched.

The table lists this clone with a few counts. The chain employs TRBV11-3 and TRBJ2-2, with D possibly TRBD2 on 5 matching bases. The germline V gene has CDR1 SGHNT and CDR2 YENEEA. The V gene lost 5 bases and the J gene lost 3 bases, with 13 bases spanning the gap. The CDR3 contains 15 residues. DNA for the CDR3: TGTGCCAGCAGCGGGTCCTGGGGAGACACCGGGGAGCTGTTTTTT. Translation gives CASSGSWGDTGELFF.

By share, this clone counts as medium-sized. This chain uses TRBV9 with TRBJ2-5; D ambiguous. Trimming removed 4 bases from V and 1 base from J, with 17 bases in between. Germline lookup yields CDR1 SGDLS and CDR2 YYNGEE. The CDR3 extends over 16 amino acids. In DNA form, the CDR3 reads TGTGCCAGCAGCTACGGGTCGGAGAATATCCAAGAGACCCAGTACTTC. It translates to CASSYGSENIQETQYF.

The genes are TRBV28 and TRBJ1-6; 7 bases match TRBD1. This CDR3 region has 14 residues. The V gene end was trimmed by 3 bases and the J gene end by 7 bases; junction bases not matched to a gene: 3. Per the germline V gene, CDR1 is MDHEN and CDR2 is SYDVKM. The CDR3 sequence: CASSLPQGNSPLHF. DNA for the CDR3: TGTGCCAGCAGTTTGCCACAGGGGAATTCACCCCTCCACTTT.

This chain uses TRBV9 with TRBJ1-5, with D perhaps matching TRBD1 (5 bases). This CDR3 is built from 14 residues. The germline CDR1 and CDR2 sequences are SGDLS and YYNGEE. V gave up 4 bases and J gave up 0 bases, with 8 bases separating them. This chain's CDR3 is CASSRDYSNQPQHF. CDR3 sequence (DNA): TGTGCCAGCAGCCGGGACTATAGCAATCAGCCCCAGCATTTT. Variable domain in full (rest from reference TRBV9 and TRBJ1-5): DSGVTQTPKHLITATGQRVTLRCSPRSGDLSVYWYQQSLDQGLQFLIQYYNGEERAKGNILERFSAQQFPDLHSELNLSSLELGDSALYFCASSRDYSNQPQHFGDGTRLSIL.

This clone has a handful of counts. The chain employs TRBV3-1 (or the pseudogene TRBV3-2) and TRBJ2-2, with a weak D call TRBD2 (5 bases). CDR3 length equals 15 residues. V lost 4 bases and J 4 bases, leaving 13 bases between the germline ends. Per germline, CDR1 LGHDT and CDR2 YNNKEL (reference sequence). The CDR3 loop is CASSREGLVTGELFF. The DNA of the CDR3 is TGTGCCAGCAGCCGCGAGGGCCTGGTCACCGGGGAGCTGTTTTTT.

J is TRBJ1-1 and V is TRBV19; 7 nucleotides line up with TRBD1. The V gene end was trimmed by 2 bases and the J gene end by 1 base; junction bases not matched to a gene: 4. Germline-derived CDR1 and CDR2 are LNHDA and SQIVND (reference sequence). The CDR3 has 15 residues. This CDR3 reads CASSISHRGNTEAFF. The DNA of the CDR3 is TGTGCCAGTAGTATAAGCCACAGGGGGAACACTGAAGCTTTCTTT.

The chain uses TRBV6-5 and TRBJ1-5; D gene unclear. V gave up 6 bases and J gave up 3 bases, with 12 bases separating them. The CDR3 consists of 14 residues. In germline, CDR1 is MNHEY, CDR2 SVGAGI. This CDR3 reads CASSSRRDNQPQHF. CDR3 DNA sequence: TGTGCCAGCAGCAGTCGGCGGGACAATCAGCCCCAGCATTTT.